What follows is one TCR beta chain and its context. This specimen comes from a study of monozygotic twins with cystic fibrosis. The V gene lost 7 bases and the J gene lost 0 bases, with 12 bases spanning the gap. CDR1 MNHEY and CDR2 SMNVEV come from the germline V gene (reference sequence). The CDR3 runs to 14 residues. Some clones are missing from TCRdb's copy, which holds only in-frame ones; the method was immunoSEQ multiplex PCR. The sample includes around 30,000 clones, just under 85% of them seen just once. The sequencing input was blood. The TCR comes from a girl between 2 and 10 years old with cystic fibrosis. The chain couples TRBV27 to TRBJ1-2; weak D call: TRBD1 (6 bases). The CDR3 loop reads CASTPTGSNYGYTF. The CDR3 DNA follows: TGTGCCAGCACGCCTACAGGGTCTAACTATGGCTACACCTTC.